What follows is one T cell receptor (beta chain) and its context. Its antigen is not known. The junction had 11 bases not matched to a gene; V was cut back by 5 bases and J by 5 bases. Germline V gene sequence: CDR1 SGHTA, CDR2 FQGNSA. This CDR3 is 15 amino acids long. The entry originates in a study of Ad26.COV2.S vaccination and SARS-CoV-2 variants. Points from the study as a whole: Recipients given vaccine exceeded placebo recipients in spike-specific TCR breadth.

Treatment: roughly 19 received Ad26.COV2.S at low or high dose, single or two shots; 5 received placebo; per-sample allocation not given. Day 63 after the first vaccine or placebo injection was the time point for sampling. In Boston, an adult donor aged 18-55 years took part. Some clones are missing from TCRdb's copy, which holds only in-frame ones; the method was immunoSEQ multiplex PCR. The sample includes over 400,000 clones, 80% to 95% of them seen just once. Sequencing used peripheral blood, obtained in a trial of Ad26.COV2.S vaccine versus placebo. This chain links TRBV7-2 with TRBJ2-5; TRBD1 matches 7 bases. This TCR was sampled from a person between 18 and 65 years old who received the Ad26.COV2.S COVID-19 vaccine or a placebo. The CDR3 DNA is TGTGCCAGCAGCCCAAACGGACAGGCTGGGGAGACCCAGTACTTC. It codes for CASSPNGQAGETQYF. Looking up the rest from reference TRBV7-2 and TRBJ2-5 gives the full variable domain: GAGVSQSPSNKVTEKGKDVELRCDPISGHTALYWYRQSLGQGLEFLIYFQGNSAPDKSGLPSDRFSAERTGGSVSTLTIQRTQQEDSAVYLCASSPNGQAGETQYFGPGTRLLVL.